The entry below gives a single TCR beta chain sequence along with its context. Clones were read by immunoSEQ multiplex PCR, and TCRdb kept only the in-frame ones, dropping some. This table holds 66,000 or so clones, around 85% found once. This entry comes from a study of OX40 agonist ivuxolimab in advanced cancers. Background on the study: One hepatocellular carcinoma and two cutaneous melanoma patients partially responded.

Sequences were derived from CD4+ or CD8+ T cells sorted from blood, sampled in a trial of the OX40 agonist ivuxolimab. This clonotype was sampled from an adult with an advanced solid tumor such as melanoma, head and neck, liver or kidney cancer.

In DNA, the CDR3 is TGTGCCAGCAGTGAGAGGGGGCGAGAGACCCAGTACTTC. It specifies CASSERGRETQYF. The chain carries TRBV2 and TRBJ2-5; 7 nucleotides match TRBD1. V was pared by 3 bases and J by 4 bases, with 2 bases of the junction left unmatched. This CDR3 is 13 amino acids long. Germline CDR1 is SNHLY and CDR2 is FYNNEI.